Listed below are T cell receptor beta chains from one sample, sequenced in a study of T-cell reconstitution after alpha-beta-depleted transplantation in children. Each CDR3 protein gets one entry after TCRdb re-called the PCR reads with MiXCR. The sample records 100,000 or so distinct CDR3 sequences, over 6% being singletons. The sequencing used PBMCs, collected before TCRalphabeta/CD19-depleted stem cell transplant. Source of these receptors: a boy younger than 10 with acute lymphoblastic leukemia, due to receive a stem cell transplant. Both conserved end residues are part of each CDR3. Size is stated for part of the rows, as once, few or many counts, or as a class when the clone is expanded.

clone size	V gene	J gene	CDR3 protein
many	TRBV6-5	TRBJ2-3	CASSYERTGAIDTQYF
.	TRBV27	TRBJ2-1	CASSMGDRERFF
many	TRBV5-6	TRBJ1-2	CASSLEAGGRSYTF
.	TRBV5-4	TRBJ2-4	CAMRIDVSTNIQYF
many	TRBV7-6	TRBJ1-1	CASSLVLGDTEAFF
many	TRBV2	TRBJ2-7	CASTPQGHEQYF
.	TRBV2	TRBJ2-2	CASSEGGLADTGELFF
few	TRBV27	TRBJ2-1	CASSLRGLSSYNEQFF
few	TRBV7-2	TRBJ1-1	CASSPVVGVRNTEAFF
many	TRBV14	TRBJ1-4	CASSQLDSINEKLFF
few	TRBV28	TRBJ2-1	CASSLLKRLYNEQFF
few	TRBV29-1	TRBJ2-7	CSVESGEAYEQYF
few	TRBV28	TRBJ1-5	CASSFGGFGDSNQPQHF
few	TRBV7-9	TRBJ2-1	CASSSSGLLVNEQFF
.	TRBV4-2	TRBJ1-2	CASSQDPGDRVDGYTF
few	TRBV7-9	TRBJ2-7	CASTPNLQTSGGYEQYF
few	TRBV15	TRBJ1-1	CATSTGPGEVAFF
.	TRBV4-3	TRBJ1-1	CASSHSGWAEAFF
.	TRBV2	TRBJ1-3	CATQRGEQDTIYF
few	TRBV6-5	TRBJ2-7	CASRAGGHYSYEQYF
.	TRBV4-2	TRBJ2-3	CASQERGGPDTQYF
few	TRBV12-3/TRBV12-4	TRBJ2-2	CASSSGQSTGELFF
many	TRBV11-1	TRBJ2-5	CASSLGQGPFQETQYF
few	TRBV20-1	TRBJ2-1	CSAGRGRDPISSSYNEQFF
many	TRBV7-2	TRBJ2-5	CASSRGGETQYF
.	TRBV6-1	TRBJ1-2	CASREEGDSYGYTF
many	TRBV9	TRBJ2-7	CASSVAGTEDYEQYF
.	TRBV6-5	TRBJ2-1	CASSKLAGGNEQFF
few	TRBV5-1	TRBJ2-1	CASSLGGLALDEQFF
many	TRBV15	TRBJ2-7	CATSRDRTGGYEQYF
large	TRBV28	TRBJ2-1	CASSLSQGTYNEQFF
many	TRBV20-1	TRBJ1-5	CSASAYGSNQPQHF
many	TRBV7-8	TRBJ2-7	CASGGGTYEQYF
.	TRBV25-1	TRBJ1-2	CASSESQGAAGGYTF
many	TRBV7-2	TRBJ2-7	CASSPSGTATSYEQYF
many	TRBV7-7	TRBJ2-1	CASSLAKEPYNEQFF
.	TRBV15	TRBJ1-5	CATSPNSGVSNQPQHF
.	TRBV18	TRBJ1-1	CASSPTGLNTEAFF
few	TRBV2	TRBJ2-5	CASSHKDRQETQYF
few	TRBV20-1	TRBJ2-1	CSASRGNGDLNEQFF
few	TRBV11-2	TRBJ2-1	CASSYPSGLGGNEQFF
.	TRBV20-1	TRBJ1-4	CSARDGGRATNEKLFF
many	TRBV2	TRBJ2-7	CASSVLPRPYEQYF
many	TRBV20-1	TRBJ2-7	CSARVSAFSYEQYF
.	TRBV20-1	TRBJ2-4	CSARAGAAKNIQYF
many	TRBV9	TRBJ2-2	CASSVRTGSTGELFF